This passage covers 30 T cell receptor beta chains from one sample sequenced in a study of T cell repertoires in urothelial bladder cancer (dated by TCRdb to about 2019). Library creation used the immunoSEQ multiplex PCR assay. TCRdb took this table from immuneACCESS and kept in-frame rearrangements with V and J called. Such tables lack part of the clones; where checked against another copy, unresolved V genes explain under half of the gap, and the rest is unexplained. The sample table lists approximately 2,000 clones, about 80% of them with a count of one. Clones ranked in the top ten supply approximately 10% of the sample. The specimen sequenced was tumor-infiltrating cells from bladder cancer. The receptors come from a human donor with urothelial carcinoma.

The chain joins TRBV7-9 to TRBJ2-5; D is undetermined. Trimming took 5 bases from V and 2 from J, leaving 18 bases between them. The CDR3 has 16 amino acids. Germline CDR1 reads SEHNR; CDR2 reads FQNEAQ (reference sequence). The CDR3 DNA reads as TGTGCCAGCAGCCACCTCGGTAGTCCTCTACAAGAGACCCAGTACTTC. Protein: CASSHLGSPLQETQYF.

This sequence joins TRBV7-6 and TRBJ2-3; D unclear. The CDR3 totals 12 residues. Trimming cost V 1 base and J 4 bases, with 3 bases left between them. From germline, CDR1 is SGHVS and CDR2 FNYEAQ. Here the CDR3 DNA reads TGTGCCAGCAGCTTAGGGGCAGATACGCAGTATTTT. Translated: CASSLGADTQYF.

V is TRBV29-1 and J is TRBJ2-3; a weak D match, TRBD1 (6 bases). Trimming pared 7 bases from V and 0 bases from J, leaving 14 bases between. This CDR3 contains 14 residues. Germline assignment: CDR1 SQVTM and CDR2 ANQGSEA. The CDR3 bases are TGCAGCGGGTCGACAGGTTATAGCACAGATACGCAGTATTTT. Encoded protein: CSGSTGYSTDTQYF.

V gene TRBV7-8 combines with J gene TRBJ2-7; D unresolved. Germline V gene data show CDR1 as SGHVS and CDR2 as FQNEAQ. The CDR3 is made up of 15 amino acids. V was cut by 0 bases and J by 0 bases, with 9 bases left in between. The CDR3 bases are TGTGCCAGCAGCTTAGCGCTGGGAAACTCCTACGAGCAGTACTTC. It yields the protein CASSLALGNSYEQYF. The variable domain in full, completed from reference TRBV7-8 and TRBJ2-7, reads GAGVSQSPRYKVAKRGQDVALRCDPISGHVSLFWYQQALGQGPEFLTYFQNEAQLDKSGLPSDRFFAERPEGSVSTLKIQRTQQEDSAVYLCASSLALGNSYEQYFGPGTRLTVT.

The chain has TRBV7-9 and TRBJ2-4; 7 bases line up with TRBD1. The CDR3 length is 17 residues. The germline V gene has CDR1 SEHNR and CDR2 FQNEAQ (reference sequence). V trimming: 1 base; J trimming: 0 bases; junction bases outside the gene matches: 6. CDR3 sequence (DNA): TGTGCCAGCAGCTTAGTGGGCCAGGGGGAAGCCAAAAACATTCAGTACTTC. Translation gives CASSLVGQGEAKNIQYF.

The chain employs TRBV30 and TRBJ2-7; TRBD2 is a possible D gene (6 bases). Per the germline V gene, CDR1 is GTSNPN and CDR2 is SVGIG (reference sequence). The germline V and J ends were trimmed by 0 bases and 2 bases, with 11 bases remaining between them. The CDR3 consists of 14 residues. The CDR3 nucleotides read TGTGCCTGGAGTGTTGGAGGGGCGGCCTACGAGCAGTACTTC. Translating it yields CAWSVGGAAYEQYF.

This clone came up a few times. The V gene is TRBV5-1, the J gene TRBJ2-7, with 8 bases identical to TRBD2. The CDR3 contains 15 residues. After removal of 4 bases from V and 4 bases from J, the junction contained 10 bases not matched to a gene. Per germline, CDR1 SGHRS and CDR2 YFSETQ. CDR3 region: CASSPGGGTAYEQYF. Here the CDR3 DNA reads TGCGCCAGCAGCCCGGGAGGGGGGACCGCGTACGAGCAGTACTTC. Based on the CDR3 plus reference TRBV5-1 and TRBJ2-7, the full variable domain is KAGVTQTPRYLIKTRGQQVTLSCSPISGHRSVSWYQQTPGQGLQFLFEYFSETQRNKGNFPGRFSGRQFSNSRSEMNVSTLELGDSALYLCASSPGGGTAYEQYFGPGTRLTVT.

This rearrangement joins TRBV6-5 to TRBJ2-2; 8 bases are a match to TRBD1. Unmatched junction bases numbered 3, after V lost 8 bases and J lost 1 base. Germline V gene data show CDR1 as MNHEY and CDR2 as SVGAGI. The CDR3 consists of 14 residues. The CDR3 sequence: CASAGTGNTGELFF. In nucleotides, the CDR3 is TGTGCCAGCGCGGGGACAGGGAACACCGGGGAGCTGTTTTTT.

V and J are TRBV11-3 and TRBJ2-1; D is undetermined. The CDR3 spans 11 residues. Germline V CDR1 and CDR2: SGHNT, YENEEA. Deletions cut 1 base from V and 9 bases from J, with 4 bases between. CDR3 sequence: CASSLVTEQFF. The CDR3 coding sequence is TGTGCCAGCAGCTTAGTGACTGAGCAGTTCTTC.

The gene calls are TRBV7-3 and TRBJ1-2; 10 bases agree with TRBD1. From germline, CDR1 is SGHTA and CDR2 FQGTGA. The V segment lost 6 bases and the J segment 5 bases; nucleotides outside the gene matches: 9. CDR3 length: 15 amino acids. As DNA, the CDR3 is TGTGCCAGCAGTCCAACGGGGACAGGGGCATATGGCTACACCTTC. It yields the protein CASSPTGTGAYGYTF.

This clone has a single count. The V call is TRBV7-6, the J call TRBJ2-3; D ambiguous. Germline loops: CDR1 SGHVS, CDR2 FNYEAQ. This CDR3 contains 14 residues. Trimming took off 4 bases at V and 5 bases at J, with 13 bases between the two ends. Written as DNA, the CDR3 is TGTGCCAGCAGCTCCCGCGGATGGGGAGATACGCAGTATTTT. Translation: CASSSRGWGDTQYF.

This chain uses TRBV5-1 with TRBJ2-5; a weak D match, TRBD1 (5 bases). Trimming pared 7 bases from V and 0 bases from J, leaving 10 bases between. The CDR3 runs to 13 residues. Per the germline V gene, CDR1 is SGHRS and CDR2 is YFSETQ. CDR3 amino acids: CASDKGNQETQYF. CDR3 sequence (DNA): TGCGCCAGCGACAAGGGGAACCAAGAGACCCAGTACTTC.

This clone was seen more than once but under ten times. The CDR3 DNA follows: TGTGCTAGTGGTTGGGGGACAGGGGAACATGAGCAGTTCTTC. It encodes CASGWGTGEHEQFF. The chain combines TRBV12-5 with TRBJ2-1; TRBD1 matches 10 bases. The CDR3 totals 14 residues. The trim removed 4 bases at V and 8 bases at J, leaving 5 bases unmatched. CDR1 and CDR2 (germline): LGHNT, FRNRAP.

V is TRBV11-3 and J is TRBJ1-5; D is unclear. Germline-derived CDR1 and CDR2 are SGHNT and YENEEA. The CDR3 spans 13 residues. Trimming left V 1 base short and J 5 bases short, with 6 bases between. CDR3 amino acids: CASSLVADQPQHF. The CDR3 region has the DNA TGTGCCAGCAGCTTAGTGGCAGATCAGCCCCAGCATTTT.

CDR3 nucleotide sequence: TGCGCCAGCAGCCAAGGGACTAGCGGCCTAGATACGCAGTATTTT. This encodes CASSQGTSGLDTQYF. The genes are TRBV4-3 and TRBJ2-3, with 10 bases identical to TRBD2. The V segment lost 1 base and the J segment 5 bases; nucleotides outside the gene matches: 3. Germline V lookup: CDR1 LGHNA, CDR2 YSLEER. This CDR3 region has 15 residues.

The chain's CDR3 is CASSQDKVAGELFF. CDR3 DNA: TGTGCCAGCAGCCAAGACAAGGTAGCTGGGGAGCTGTTTTTT. The V gene is TRBV4-2, the J gene TRBJ2-2; the D is unclear. Trimming took off 0 bases at V and 8 bases at J, with 10 bases between the two ends. Germline loops: CDR1 LGHNA, CDR2 YNFKEQ. The CDR3 consists of 14 residues.

About this clone itself: One end of the junction fails to match germline, which may point to a read error. V usage is TRBV7-6 and J usage is TRBJ1-1; 9 bases map to TRBD1. This CDR3 comprises 18 residues. Germline values: CDR1 SGHVS, CDR2 FNYEAQ. For the CDR3, the DNA is TGTGCCAGCAGCCAGGCTTGGGGGACAGGGTTTTTGAAAACTGAAGCTTTCTTT. This translates into CASSQAWGTGFLKTEAFF.

On this clone: Sequence at one end of the junction differs from germline and may be a read error. Other DNA sequences in this specimen translate into the identical CDR3. The V and J genes are TRBV5-4 and TRBJ2-6; 7 bases match TRBD2. This CDR3 has 17 residues. The V gene's germline CDR1 is SGHNT and CDR2 YYREEE (reference sequence). CDR3 nucleotide sequence: TGCGCCAGCAGCTTGTTAATGCGGGGGTCTGGGGCCAACGTCCTGACTTTC. It is translated as CASSLLMRGSGANVLTF. Together with reference TRBV5-4 and TRBJ2-6, the CDR3 gives the full variable domain: ETGVTQSPTHLIKTRGQQVTLRCSSQSGHNTVSWYQQALGQGPQFIFQYYREEENGRGNFPPRFSGLQFPNYSSELNVNALELDDSALYLCASSLLMRGSGANVLTFGAGSRLTVL.

The CDR3 sequence is CASSPLIGGNTEAFF. The CDR3 nucleotides are TGTGCCAGCAGCCCCCTCATCGGGGGCAACACTGAAGCTTTCTTT. This sequence joins TRBV7-2 and TRBJ1-1; a possible D gene is TRBD1 (6 bases). CDR1 is SGHTA, CDR2 FQGNSA, per germline. This CDR3 is 15 amino acids long. V dropped 5 bases and J dropped 2 bases, with 15 bases sitting between them.

The J gene is TRBJ2-2, the V gene TRBV19; the D gene is possibly TRBD1 (6 bases). V lost 3 bases and J 6 bases, leaving 14 bases between the germline ends. The CDR3 spans 15 residues. Looked up from germline, CDR1 is LNHDA and CDR2 is SQIVND (reference sequence). For the CDR3, the DNA is TGTGCCAGTAGTATCCCCTTGGGGGCCTCCGGGGAGCTGTTTTTT. It is translated as CASSIPLGASGELFF.

The rearrangement joins TRBV9 to TRBJ2-7; TRBD1 might be the D (6 bases). Germline V gene sequence: CDR1 SGDLS, CDR2 YYNGEE. There are 14 residues in the CDR3. V lost 4 bases and J 2 bases, leaving 13 bases between the germline ends. CDR3 bases: TGTGCCAGCAGCCCCCGGGACACCGCCTACGAGCAGTACTTC. It is translated as CASSPRDTAYEQYF. Together with reference TRBV9 and TRBJ2-7, the CDR3 gives the full variable domain: DSGVTQTPKHLITATGQRVTLRCSPRSGDLSVYWYQQSLDQGLQFLIQYYNGEERAKGNILERFSAQQFPDLHSELNLSSLELGDSALYFCASSPRDTAYEQYFGPGTRLTVT.

The rearrangement uses TRBV12-5 and TRBJ1-4; TRBD1 aligns across 8 bases. In germline, CDR1 is LGHNT, CDR2 FRNRAP. The CDR3 covers 14 residues. J lost 8 bases, V lost 5 bases, and 7 bases had no gene match. The CDR3 protein is CASGGDRGGEKLFF. The CDR3 nucleotides are TGTGCTAGTGGTGGCGACAGGGGCGGCGAAAAACTGTTTTTT.

V and J are TRBV5-4 and TRBJ1-2; possible D gene TRBD1, 5 bases. V was shortened by 9 bases and J by 7 bases, with 28 bases between the two germline ends. In germline, CDR1 is SGHNT, CDR2 YYREEE (reference sequence). This CDR3 contains 16 residues. The CDR3 DNA reads as TGTGCCACCTGGACCGTGACCGGGGCTCCCGAGGGTGGCTACACCTTC. Its translation: CATWTVTGAPEGGYTF.

J is TRBJ2-7 and V is TRBV5-1; D might be TRBD1 or TRBD2, each matching 5 bases. With 4 bases removed from V and 5 bases from J, the gap between germline ends came to 25 bases. The CDR3 is 17 residues long. Germline V gene sequence: CDR1 SGHRS, CDR2 YFSETQ. CDR3 region: CASSPGRPGPLKNEQYF. The CDR3 DNA reads TGCGCCAGCAGCCCCGGTCGGCCGGGACCCCTTAAGAACGAGCAGTACTTC.

This rearrangement joins TRBV6-5 to TRBJ2-5; D is unclear. The V end lost 4 bases, the J end lost 5 bases, and 14 bases lay between the germline ends. From germline, CDR1 is MNHEY and CDR2 SVGAGI. CDR3 size: 14 residues. CDR3 sequence reads: CASSSGGGMETQYF. In nucleotides, the CDR3 is TGTGCCAGCAGTTCAGGTGGTGGGATGGAGACCCAGTACTTC.

The chain couples TRBV5-6 to TRBJ1-4; D gene ambiguous. V lost 3 bases and J lost 0, with 3 bases in between. The CDR3 spans 13 residues. Germline lookup yields CDR1 SGHDT and CDR2 YYEEEE. The CDR3: CASSWATNEKLFF. The CDR3 DNA reads TGTGCCAGCAGCTGGGCAACTAATGAAAAACTGTTTTTT.

This chain connects TRBV27 to TRBJ2-7; 7 nucleotides match TRBD1. Trimming removed 6 bases from V and 3 bases from J; junction bases left unmatched: 8. CDR3 length: 14 amino acids. CDR1 MNHEY and CDR2 SMNVEV come from the germline V gene (reference sequence). The CDR3 reads CASSPGTVLYEQYF. CDR3 in DNA: TGTGCCAGCAGCCCGGGGACAGTACTCTACGAGCAGTACTTC.

The V gene is TRBV27, the J gene TRBJ2-7, with D hard to call. The germline V gene encodes CDR1 MNHEY and CDR2 SMNVEV (reference sequence). V lost 5 bases to trimming and J lost 2 bases, with 13 bases between them. This CDR3 spans 14 amino acids. The CDR3 sequence: CASSPRGLTYEQYF. The CDR3 nucleotides read TGTGCCAGCAGTCCCCGCGGCCTCACCTACGAGCAGTACTTC.

This clone showed up just a few times. The chain links TRBV5-1 to TRBJ2-1; D may be TRBD1 or TRBD2 (7 bases each). Trimming pared 4 bases from V and 0 bases from J, leaving 17 bases between. Germline-derived CDR1 and CDR2 are SGHRS and YFSETQ. This CDR3 is built from 17 residues. The CDR3, as DNA: TGCGCCAGCAGCCTTCATCAGGGGGAGGGCTCCTACAATGAGCAGTTCTTC. Protein sequence: CASSLHQGEGSYNEQFF.

In its sample, this clone was seen once. This chain links TRBV6-5 with TRBJ2-7; 11 bases map to TRBD1. V gave up 0 bases and J gave up 4 bases; unmatched junction bases: 5. The CDR3 is made up of 16 amino acids. Germline CDR1 and CDR2: MNHEY and SVGAGI. The CDR3, as DNA: TGTGCCAGCAGTTACTCGACCGGACAGGGGGCTTACGAGCAGTACTTC. Its translation: CASSYSTGQGAYEQYF.